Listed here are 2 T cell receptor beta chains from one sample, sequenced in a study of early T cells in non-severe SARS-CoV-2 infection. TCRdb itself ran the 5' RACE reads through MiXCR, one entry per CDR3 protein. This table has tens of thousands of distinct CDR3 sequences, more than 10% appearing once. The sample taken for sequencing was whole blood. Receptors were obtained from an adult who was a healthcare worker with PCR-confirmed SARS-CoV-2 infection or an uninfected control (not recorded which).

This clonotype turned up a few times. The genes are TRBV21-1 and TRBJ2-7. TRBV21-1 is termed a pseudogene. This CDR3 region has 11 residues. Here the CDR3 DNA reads TGTGCCAGCAGCTATTGGGGCGAGCAGTACTTC. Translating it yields CASSYWGEQYF.

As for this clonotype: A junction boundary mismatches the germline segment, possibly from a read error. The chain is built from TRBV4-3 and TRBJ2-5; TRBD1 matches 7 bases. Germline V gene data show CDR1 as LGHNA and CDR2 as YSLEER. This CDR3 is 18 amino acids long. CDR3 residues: CASSQVPRDSAYQETQCF. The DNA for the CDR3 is TGCGCCAGCAGCCAAGTGCCTCGGGACAGCGCATACCAAGAGACCCAGTGCTTC.